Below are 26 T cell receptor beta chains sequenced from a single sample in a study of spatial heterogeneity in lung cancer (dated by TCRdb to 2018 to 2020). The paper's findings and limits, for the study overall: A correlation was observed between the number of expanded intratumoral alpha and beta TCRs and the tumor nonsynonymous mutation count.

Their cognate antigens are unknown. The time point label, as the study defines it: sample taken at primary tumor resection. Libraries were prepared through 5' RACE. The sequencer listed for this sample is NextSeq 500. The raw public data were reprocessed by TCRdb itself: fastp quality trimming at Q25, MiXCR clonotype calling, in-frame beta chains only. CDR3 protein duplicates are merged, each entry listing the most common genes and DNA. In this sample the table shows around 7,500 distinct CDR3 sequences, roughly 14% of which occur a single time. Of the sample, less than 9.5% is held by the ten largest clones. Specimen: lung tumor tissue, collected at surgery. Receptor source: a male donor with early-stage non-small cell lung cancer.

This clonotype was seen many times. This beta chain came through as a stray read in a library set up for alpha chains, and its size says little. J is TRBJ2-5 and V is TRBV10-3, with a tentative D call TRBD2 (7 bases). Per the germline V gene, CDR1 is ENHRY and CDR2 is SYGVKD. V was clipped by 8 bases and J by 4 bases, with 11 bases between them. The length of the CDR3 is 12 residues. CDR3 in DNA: TGTGCCATCCGGGGGGCTGGAGAGACCCAGTACTTC. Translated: CAIRGAGETQYF.

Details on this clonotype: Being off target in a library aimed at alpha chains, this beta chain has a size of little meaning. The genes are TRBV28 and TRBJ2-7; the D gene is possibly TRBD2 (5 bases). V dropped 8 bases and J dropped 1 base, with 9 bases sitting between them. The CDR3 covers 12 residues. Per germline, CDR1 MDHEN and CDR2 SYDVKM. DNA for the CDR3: TGTGCCAGCGGAGGCTATTCCTACGAGCAGTACTTC. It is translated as CASGGYSYEQYF.

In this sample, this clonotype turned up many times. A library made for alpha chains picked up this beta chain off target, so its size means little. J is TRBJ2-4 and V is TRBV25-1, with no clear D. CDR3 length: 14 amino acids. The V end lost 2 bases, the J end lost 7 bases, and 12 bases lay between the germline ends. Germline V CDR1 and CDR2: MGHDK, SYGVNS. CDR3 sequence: CASSEDFLGNIQYF. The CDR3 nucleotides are TGTGCCAGCAGTGAAGACTTTCTGGGGAACATTCAGTACTTC. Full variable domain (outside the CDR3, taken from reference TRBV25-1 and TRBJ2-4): EADIYQTPRYLVIGTGKKITLECSQTMGHDKMYWYQQDPGMELHLIHYSYGVNSTEKGDLSSESTVSRIRTEHFPLTLESARPSHTSQYLCASSEDFLGNIQYFGAGTRLSVL.

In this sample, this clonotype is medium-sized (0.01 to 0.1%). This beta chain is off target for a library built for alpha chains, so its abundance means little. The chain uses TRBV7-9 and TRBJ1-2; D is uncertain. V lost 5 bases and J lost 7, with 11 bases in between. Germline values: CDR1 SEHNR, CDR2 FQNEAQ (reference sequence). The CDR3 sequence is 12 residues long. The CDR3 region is CASSVEGGGYTF. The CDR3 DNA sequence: TGTGCCAGCAGCGTAGAGGGTGGTGGCTACACCTTC.

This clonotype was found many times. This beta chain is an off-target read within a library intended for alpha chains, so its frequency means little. The CDR3 nucleotides are TGTGCCAGCAGAGTCACTAACACTGAAGCTTTCTTT. It yields the protein CASRVTNTEAFF. V is TRBV28 and J is TRBJ1-1; D gene uncertain. The germline V gene encodes CDR1 MDHEN and CDR2 SYDVKM. The CDR3 covers 12 residues. The V end lost 6 bases, the J end lost 2 bases, and 7 bases lay between the germline ends. Supplemented by reference TRBV28 and TRBJ1-1, the full variable domain reads DVKVTQSSRYLVKRTGEKVFLECVQDMDHENMFWYRQDPGLGLRLIYFSYDVKMKEKGDIPEGYSVSREKKERFSLILESASTNQTSMYLCASRVTNTEAFFGQGTRLTVV.

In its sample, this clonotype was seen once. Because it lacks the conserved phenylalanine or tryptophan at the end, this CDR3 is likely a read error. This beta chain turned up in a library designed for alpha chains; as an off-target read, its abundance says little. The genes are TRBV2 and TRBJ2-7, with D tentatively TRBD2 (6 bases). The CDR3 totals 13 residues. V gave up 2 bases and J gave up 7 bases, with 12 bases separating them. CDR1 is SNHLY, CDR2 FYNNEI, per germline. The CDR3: CASSERWGGEQYD. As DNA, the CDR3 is TGTGCCAGCAGTGAAAGGTGGGGAGGAGAGCAGTACGAC.

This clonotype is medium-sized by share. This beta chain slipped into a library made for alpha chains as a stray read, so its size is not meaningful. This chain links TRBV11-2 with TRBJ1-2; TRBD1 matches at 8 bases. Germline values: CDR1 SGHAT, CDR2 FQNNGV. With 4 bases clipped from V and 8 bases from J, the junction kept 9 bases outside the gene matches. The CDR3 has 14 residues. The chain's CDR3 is CASSWTGFEGGYTF. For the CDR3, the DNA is TGTGCCAGCAGCTGGACAGGGTTTGAGGGAGGCTACACCTTC. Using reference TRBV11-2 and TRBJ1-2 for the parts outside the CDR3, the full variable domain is EAGVAQSPRYKIIEKRQSVAFWCNPISGHATLYWYQQILGQGPKLLIQFQNNGVVDDSQLPKDRFSAERLKGVDSTLKIQPAKLEDSAVYLCASSWTGFEGGYTFGSGTRLTVV.

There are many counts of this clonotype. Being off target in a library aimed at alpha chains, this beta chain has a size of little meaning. The CDR3 DNA is TGTGCCAGCAGGAAGGGTGAACAGGATTACAATGAGCAGTTCTTC. This encodes CASRKGEQDYNEQFF. The chain employs TRBV6-1 and TRBJ2-1, with a tentative D call TRBD1 (5 bases). The CDR3 covers 15 residues. CDR1 is MNHNS and CDR2 is SASEGT in the germline V gene. The ends were cut back, 6 bases at V and 4 bases at J, with 16 bases in the middle.

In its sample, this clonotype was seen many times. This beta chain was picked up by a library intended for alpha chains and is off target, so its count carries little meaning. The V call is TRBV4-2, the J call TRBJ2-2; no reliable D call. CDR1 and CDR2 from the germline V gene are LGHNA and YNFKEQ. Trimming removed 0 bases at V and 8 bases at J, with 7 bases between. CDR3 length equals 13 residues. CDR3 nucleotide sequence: TGTGCCAGCAGCCAAGATTTCGCAGGGGAGCTGTTTTTT. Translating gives CASSQDFAGELFF.

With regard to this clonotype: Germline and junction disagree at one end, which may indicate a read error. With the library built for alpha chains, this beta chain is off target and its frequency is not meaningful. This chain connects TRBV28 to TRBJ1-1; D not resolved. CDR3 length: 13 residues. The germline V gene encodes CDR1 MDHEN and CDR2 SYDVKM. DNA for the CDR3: TGTGCCAGCAGTTTCAGAGAGAACGCTGAAGCTTTCTTT. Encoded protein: CASSFRENAEAFF.

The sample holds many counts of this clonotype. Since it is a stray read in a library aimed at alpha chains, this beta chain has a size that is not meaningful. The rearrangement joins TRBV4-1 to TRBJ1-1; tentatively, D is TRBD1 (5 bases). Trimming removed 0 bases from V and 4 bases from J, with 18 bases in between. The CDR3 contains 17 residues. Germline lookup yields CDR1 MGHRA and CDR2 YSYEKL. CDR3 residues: CASSQDRLSSGLTEAFF. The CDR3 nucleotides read TGCGCCAGCAGCCAAGATCGGTTGAGTTCAGGGCTCACTGAAGCTTTCTTT.

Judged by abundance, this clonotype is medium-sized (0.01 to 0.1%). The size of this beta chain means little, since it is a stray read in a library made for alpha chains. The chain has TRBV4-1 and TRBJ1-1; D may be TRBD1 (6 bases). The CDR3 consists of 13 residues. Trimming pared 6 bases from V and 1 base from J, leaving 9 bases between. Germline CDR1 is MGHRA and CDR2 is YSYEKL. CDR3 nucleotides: TGCGCCAGCAGACGGACAGAGAACACTGAAGCTTTCTTT. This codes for CASRRTENTEAFF.

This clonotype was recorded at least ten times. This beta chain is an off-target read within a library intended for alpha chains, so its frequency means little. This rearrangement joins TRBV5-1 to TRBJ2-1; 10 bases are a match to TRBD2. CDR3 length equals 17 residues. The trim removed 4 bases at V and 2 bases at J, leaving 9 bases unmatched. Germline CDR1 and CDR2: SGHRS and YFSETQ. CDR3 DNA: TGCGCCAGCAGCCACTTAGCGGGAGGACTTCCCTACAATGAGCAGTTCTTC. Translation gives CASSHLAGGLPYNEQFF.

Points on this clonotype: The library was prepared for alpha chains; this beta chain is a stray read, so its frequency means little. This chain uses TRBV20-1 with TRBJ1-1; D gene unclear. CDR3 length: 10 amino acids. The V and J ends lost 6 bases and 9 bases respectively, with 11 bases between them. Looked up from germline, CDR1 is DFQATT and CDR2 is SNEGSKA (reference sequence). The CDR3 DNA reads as TGCAGTGCGGCTTCGGAGAAAGCTTTCTTT. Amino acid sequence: CSAASEKAFF.

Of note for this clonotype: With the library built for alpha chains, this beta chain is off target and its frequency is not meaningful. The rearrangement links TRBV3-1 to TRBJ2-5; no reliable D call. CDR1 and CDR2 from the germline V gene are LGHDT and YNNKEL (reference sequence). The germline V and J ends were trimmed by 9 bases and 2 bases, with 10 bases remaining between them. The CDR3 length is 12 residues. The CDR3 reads CASRFSQETQYF. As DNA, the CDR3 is TGTGCCAGTCGCTTTAGTCAAGAGACCCAGTACTTC.

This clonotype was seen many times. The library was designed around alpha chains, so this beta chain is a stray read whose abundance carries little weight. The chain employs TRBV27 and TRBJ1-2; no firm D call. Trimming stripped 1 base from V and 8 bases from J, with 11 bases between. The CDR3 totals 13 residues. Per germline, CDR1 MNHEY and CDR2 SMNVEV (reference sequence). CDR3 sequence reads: CASSLYGDRGYTF. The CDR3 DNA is TGTGCCAGCAGTTTATACGGCGATCGAGGCTACACCTTC.

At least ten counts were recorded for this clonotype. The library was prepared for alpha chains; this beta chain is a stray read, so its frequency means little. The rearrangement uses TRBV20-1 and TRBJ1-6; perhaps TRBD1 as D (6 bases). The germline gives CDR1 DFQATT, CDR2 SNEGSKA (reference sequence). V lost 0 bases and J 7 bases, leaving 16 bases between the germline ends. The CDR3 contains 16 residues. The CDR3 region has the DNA TGCAGTGCTAGAGATCAATTGAGGGGGGAGAATTCACCCCTCCACTTT. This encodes CSARDQLRGENSPLHF.

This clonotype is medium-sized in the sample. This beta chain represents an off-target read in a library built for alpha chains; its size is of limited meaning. CDR3 sequence: CASSQSSGGGADTQYF. CDR3 sequence (DNA): TGCGCCAGCAGTCAATCCTCAGGAGGTGGGGCCGATACGCAGTATTTT. The rearrangement links TRBV23-1 to TRBJ2-3; D possibly matches TRBD1 or TRBD2 (5 bases each). TRBV23-1 is recorded as an ORF, its role being uncertain. This CDR3 is 16 amino acids long. V was cut by 0 bases and J by 6 bases, with 16 bases left in between.

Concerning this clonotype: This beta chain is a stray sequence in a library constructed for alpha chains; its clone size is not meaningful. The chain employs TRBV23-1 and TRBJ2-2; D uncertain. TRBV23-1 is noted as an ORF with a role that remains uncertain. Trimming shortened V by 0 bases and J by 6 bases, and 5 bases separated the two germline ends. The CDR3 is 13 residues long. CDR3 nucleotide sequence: TGCGCCAGCAGTCAATCCGGAGCCGGGGAGCTGTTTTTT. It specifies CASSQSGAGELFF.

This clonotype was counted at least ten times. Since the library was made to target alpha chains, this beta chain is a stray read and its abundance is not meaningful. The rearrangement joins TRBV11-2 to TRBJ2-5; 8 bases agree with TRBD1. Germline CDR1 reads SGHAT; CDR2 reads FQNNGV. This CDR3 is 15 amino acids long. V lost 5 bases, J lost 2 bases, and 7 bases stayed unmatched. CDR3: CASSPGQGLQETQYF. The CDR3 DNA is TGTGCCAGCAGCCCTGGACAGGGTTTACAAGAGACCCAGTACTTC.

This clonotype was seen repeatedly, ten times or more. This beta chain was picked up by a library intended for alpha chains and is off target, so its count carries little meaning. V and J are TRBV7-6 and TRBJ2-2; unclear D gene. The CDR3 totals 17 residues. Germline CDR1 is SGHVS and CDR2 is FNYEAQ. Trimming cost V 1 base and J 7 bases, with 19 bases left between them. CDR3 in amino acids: CASSLESSRIVNGELFF. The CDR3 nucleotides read TGTGCCAGCAGCTTAGAATCCAGTAGGATAGTTAACGGGGAGCTGTTTTTT. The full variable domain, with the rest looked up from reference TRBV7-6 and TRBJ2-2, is GAGVSQSPRYKVTKRGQDVALRCDPISGHVSLYWYRQALGQGPEFLTYFNYEAQQDKSGLPNDRFSAERPEGSISTLTIQRTEQRDSAMYRCASSLESSRIVNGELFFGEGSRLTVL.

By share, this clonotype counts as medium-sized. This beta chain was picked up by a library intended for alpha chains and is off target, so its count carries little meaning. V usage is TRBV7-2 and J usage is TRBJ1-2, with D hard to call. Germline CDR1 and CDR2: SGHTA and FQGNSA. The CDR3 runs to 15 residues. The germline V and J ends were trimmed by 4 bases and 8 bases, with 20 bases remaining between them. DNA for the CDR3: TGTGCCAGCAGCTGGAAGGGTCGGGATGGTGGGGGCTACACCTTC. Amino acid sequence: CASSWKGRDGGGYTF.

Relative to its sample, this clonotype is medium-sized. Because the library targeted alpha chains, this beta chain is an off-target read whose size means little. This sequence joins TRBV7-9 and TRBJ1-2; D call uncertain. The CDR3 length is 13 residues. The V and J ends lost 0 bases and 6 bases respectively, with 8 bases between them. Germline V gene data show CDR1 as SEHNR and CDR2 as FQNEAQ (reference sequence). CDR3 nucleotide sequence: TGTGCCAGCAGCTTAGCGGGAGAGGATGGCTACACCTTC. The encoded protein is CASSLAGEDGYTF.

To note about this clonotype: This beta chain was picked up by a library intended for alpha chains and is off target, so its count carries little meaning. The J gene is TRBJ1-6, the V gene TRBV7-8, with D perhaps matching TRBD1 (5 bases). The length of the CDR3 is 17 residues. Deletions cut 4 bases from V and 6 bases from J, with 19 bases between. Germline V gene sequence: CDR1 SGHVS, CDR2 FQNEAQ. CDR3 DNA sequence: TGTGCCAGCAGCTCCGGCGGGACTCTGCTACTTAATTCACCCCTCCACTTT. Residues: CASSSGGTLLLNSPLHF.

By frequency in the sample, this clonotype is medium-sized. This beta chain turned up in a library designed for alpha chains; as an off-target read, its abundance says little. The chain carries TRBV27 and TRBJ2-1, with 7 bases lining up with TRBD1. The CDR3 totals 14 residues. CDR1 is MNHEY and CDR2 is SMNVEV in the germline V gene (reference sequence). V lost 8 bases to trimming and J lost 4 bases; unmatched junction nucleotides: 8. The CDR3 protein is CASPRTGVYNEQFF. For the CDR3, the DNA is TGTGCCAGCCCCCGGACAGGTGTTTACAATGAGCAGTTCTTC.

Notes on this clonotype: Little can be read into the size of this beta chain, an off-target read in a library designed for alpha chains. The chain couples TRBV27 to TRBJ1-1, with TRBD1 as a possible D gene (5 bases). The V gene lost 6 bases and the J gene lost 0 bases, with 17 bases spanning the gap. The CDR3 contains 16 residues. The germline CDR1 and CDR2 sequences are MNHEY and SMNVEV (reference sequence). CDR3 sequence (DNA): TGTGCCAGCAGACGGGGGAACGAGAATCTGAACACTGAAGCTTTCTTT. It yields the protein CASRRGNENLNTEAFF.